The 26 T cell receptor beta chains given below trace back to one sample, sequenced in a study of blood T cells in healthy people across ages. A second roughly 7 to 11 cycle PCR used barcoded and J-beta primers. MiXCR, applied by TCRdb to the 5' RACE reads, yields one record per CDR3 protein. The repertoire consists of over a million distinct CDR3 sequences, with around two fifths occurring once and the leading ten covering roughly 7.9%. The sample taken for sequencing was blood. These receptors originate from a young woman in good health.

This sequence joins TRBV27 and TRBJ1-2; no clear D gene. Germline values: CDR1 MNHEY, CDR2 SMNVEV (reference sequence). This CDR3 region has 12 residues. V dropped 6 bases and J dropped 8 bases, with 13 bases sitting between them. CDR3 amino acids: CASRDDLGGYTF. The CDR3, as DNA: TGTGCCAGCAGAGACGACTTGGGGGGCTACACCTTC.

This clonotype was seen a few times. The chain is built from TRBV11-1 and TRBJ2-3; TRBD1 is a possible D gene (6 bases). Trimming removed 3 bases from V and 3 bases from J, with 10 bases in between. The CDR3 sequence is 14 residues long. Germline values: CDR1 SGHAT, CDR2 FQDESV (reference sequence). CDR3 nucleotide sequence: TGTGCCAGCAGCTTTGTCCAGGGGACAGATACGCAGTATTTT. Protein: CASSFVQGTDTQYF. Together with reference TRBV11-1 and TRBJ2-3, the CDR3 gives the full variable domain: EAEVAQSPRYKITEKSQAVAFWCDPISGHATLYWYRQILGQGPELLVQFQDESVVDDSQLPKDRFSAERLKGVDSTLKIQPAELGDSAMYLCASSFVQGTDTQYFGPGTRLTVL.

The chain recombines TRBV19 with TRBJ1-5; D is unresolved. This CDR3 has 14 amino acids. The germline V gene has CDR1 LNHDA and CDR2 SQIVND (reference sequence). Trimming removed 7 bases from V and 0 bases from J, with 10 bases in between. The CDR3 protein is CASIEQHSNQPQHF. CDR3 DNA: TGTGCCAGTATCGAACAGCATAGCAATCAGCCCCAGCATTTT.

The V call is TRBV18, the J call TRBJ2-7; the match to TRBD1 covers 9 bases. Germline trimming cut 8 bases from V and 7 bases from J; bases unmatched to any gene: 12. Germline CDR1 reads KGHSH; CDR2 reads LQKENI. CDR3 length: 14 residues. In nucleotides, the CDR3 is TGTGCCAGCCTCCGGGACAGGGACACCAATGAGCAGTACTTC. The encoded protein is CASLRDRDTNEQYF. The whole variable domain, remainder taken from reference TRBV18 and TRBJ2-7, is NAGVMQNPRHLVRRRGQEARLRCSPMKGHSHVYWYRQLPEEGLKFMVYLQKENIIDESGMPKERFSAEFPKEGPSILRIQQVVRGDSAAYFCASLRDRDTNEQYFGPGTRLTVT.

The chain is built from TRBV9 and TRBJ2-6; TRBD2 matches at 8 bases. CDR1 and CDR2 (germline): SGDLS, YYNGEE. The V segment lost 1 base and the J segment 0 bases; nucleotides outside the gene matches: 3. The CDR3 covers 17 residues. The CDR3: CASSVTGGYSGANVLTF. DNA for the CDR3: TGTGCCAGCAGCGTAACGGGGGGGTACTCTGGGGCCAACGTCCTGACTTTC.

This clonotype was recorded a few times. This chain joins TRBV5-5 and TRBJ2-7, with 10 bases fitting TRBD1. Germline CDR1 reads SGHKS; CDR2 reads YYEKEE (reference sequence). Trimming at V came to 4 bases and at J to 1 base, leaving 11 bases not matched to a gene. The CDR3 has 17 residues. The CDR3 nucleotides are TGTGCCAGCAGCGTTCCGGGACAGGGGTTTTATTCCTACGAGCAGTACTTC. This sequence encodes CASSVPGQGFYSYEQYF.

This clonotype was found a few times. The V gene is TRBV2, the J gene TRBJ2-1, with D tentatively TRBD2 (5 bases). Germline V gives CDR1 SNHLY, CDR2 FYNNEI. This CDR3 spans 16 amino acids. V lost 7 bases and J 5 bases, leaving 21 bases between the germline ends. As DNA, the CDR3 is TGTGCCAGCATGAAGGAGGTCCCTCAGACCGACAATGAGCAGTTCTTC. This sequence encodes CASMKEVPQTDNEQFF.

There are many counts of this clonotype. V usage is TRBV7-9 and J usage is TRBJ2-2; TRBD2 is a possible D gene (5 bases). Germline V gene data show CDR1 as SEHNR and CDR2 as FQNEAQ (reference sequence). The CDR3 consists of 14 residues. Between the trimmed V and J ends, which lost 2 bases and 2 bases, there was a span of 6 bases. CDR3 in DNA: TGTGCCAGCAGCTTAAGCGGTAACACCGGGGAGCTGTTTTTT. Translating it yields CASSLSGNTGELFF.

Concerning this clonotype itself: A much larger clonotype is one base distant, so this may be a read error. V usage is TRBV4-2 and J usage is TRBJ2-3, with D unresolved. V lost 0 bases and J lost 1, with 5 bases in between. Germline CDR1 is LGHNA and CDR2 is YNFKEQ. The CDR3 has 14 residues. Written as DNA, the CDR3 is TGTGCCAGCAGCCAAGATTCGGGCACAGATACGCAGTATTTT. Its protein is CASSQDSGTDTQYF.

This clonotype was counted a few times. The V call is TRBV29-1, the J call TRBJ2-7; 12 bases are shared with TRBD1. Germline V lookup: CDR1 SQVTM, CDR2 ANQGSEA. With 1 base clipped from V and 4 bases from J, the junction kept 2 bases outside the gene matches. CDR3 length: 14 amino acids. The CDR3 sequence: CSVEGGQGAYEQYF. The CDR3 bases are TGCAGCGTTGAAGGGGGACAGGGGGCTTACGAGCAGTACTTC.

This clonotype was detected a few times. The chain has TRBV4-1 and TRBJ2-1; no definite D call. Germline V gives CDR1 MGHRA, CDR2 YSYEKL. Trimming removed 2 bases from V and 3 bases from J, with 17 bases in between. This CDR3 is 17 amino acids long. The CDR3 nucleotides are TGCGCCAGCAGCCAACCAGTGGCGCTCCAAATCTACAATGAGCAGTTCTTC. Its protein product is CASSQPVALQIYNEQFF.

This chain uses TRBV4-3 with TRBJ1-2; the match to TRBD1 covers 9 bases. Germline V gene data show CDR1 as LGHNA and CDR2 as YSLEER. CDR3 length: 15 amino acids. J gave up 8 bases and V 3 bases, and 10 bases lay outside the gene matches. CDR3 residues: CASSQSAGQGSGYTF. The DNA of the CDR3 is TGCGCCAGCAGCCAGTCCGCGGGACAGGGTTCGGGCTACACCTTC.

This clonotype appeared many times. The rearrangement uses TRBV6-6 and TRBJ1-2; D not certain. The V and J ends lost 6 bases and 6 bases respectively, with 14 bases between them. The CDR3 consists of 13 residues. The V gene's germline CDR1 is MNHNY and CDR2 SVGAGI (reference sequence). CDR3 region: CASRPDRENGYTF. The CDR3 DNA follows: TGTGCCAGCAGGCCGGACCGGGAGAATGGCTACACCTTC.

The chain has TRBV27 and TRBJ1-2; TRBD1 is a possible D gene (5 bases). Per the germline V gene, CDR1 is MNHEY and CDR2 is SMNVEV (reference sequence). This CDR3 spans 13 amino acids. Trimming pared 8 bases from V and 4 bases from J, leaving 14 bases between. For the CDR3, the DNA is TGTGCCAGCGGTCCTCAGGGTACCTATGGCTACACCTTC. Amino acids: CASGPQGTYGYTF.

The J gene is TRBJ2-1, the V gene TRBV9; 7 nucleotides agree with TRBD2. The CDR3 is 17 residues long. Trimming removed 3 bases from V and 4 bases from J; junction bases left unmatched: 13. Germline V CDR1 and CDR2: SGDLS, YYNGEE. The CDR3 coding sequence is TGTGCCAGCAGCGCACAGAGGGCTAGCGGACCATACAATGAGCAGTTCTTC. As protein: CASSAQRASGPYNEQFF.

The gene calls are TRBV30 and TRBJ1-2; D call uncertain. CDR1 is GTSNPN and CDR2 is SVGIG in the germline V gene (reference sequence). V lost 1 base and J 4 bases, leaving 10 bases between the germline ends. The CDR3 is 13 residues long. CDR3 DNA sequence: TGTGCCTGGAGTGCCCCAGCCCTCTATGGCTACACCTTC. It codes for CAWSAPALYGYTF.

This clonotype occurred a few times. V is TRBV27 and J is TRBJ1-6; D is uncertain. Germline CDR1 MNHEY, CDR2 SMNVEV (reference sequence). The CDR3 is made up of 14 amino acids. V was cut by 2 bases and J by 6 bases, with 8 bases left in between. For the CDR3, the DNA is TGTGCCAGCAGTTTACGGGGAGCTAATTCACCCCTCCACTTT. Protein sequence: CASSLRGANSPLHF.

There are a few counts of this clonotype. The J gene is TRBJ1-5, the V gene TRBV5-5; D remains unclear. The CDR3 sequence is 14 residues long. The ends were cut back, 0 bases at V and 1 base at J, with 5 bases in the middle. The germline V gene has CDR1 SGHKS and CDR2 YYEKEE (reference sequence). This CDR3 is CASSLVWSNQPQHF. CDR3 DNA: TGTGCCAGCAGCTTGGTTTGGAGCAATCAGCCCCAGCATTTT.

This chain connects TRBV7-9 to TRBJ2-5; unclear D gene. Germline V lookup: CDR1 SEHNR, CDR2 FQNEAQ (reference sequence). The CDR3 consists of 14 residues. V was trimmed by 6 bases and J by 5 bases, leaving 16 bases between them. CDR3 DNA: TGTGCCAGCAGTTACACCGGTGTCAAGGAGACCCAGTACTTC. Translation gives CASSYTGVKETQYF.

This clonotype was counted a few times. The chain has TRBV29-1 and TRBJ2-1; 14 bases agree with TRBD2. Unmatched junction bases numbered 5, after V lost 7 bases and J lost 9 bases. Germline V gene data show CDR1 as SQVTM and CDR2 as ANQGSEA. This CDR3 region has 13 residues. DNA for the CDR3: TGCAGCGCCCGACTAGCGGGAGGGAGTGAGCAGTTCTTC. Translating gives CSARLAGGSEQFF.

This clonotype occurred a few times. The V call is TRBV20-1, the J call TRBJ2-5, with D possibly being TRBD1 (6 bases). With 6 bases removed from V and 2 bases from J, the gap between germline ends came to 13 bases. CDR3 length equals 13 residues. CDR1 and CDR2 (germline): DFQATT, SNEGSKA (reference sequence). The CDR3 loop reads CSATGWGQETQYF. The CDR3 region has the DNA TGCAGTGCAACAGGGTGGGGGCAAGAGACCCAGTACTTC.

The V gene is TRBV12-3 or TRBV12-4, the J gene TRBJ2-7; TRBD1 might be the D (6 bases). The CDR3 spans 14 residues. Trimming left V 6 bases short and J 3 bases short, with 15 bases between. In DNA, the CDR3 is TGTGCCAGCAGACTGACAGGCGCATTCTACGAGCAGTACTTC. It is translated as CASRLTGAFYEQYF.

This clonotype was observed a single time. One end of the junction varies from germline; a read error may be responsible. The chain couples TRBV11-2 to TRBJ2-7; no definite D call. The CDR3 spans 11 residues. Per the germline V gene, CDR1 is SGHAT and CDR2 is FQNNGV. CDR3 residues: CAGSFHYEQYF. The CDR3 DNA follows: TGTGCCGGCAGCTTTCACTACGAGCAGTACTTC.

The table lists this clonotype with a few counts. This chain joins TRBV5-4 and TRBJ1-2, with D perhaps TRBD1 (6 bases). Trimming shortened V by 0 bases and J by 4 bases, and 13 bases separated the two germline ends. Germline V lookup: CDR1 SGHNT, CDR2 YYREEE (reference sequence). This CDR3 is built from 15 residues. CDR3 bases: TGTGCCAGCAGCTTGGAAGGGGGGGCCAGCTATGGCTACACCTTC. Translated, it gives CASSLEGGASYGYTF.

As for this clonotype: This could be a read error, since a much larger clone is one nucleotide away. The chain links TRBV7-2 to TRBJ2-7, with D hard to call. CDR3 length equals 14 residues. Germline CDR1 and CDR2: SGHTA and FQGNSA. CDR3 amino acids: CVSSLAFQNYEQYF. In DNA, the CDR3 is TGTGTCAGCAGCTTAGCTTTCCAGAACTACGAGCAGTACTTC.

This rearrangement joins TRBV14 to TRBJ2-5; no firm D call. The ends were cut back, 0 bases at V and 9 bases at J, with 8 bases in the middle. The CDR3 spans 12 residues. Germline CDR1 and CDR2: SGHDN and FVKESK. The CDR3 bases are TGTGCCAGCAGCCAAGATCCCCTCGCCCAGTACTTC. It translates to CASSQDPLAQYF.